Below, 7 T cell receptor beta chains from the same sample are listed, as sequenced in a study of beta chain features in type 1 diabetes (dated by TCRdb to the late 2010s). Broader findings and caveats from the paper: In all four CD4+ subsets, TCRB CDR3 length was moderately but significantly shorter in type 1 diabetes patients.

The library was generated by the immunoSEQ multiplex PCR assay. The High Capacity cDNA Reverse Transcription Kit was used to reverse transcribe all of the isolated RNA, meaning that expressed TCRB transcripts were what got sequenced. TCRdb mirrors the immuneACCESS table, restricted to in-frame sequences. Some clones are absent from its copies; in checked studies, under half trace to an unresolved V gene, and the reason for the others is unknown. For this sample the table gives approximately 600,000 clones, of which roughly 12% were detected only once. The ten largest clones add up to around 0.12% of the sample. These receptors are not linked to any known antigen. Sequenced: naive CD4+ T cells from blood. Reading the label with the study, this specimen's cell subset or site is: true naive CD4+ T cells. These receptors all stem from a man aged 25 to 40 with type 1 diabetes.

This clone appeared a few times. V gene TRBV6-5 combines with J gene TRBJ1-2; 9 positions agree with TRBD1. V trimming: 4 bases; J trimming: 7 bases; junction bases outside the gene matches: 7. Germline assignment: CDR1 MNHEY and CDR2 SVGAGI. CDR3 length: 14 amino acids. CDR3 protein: CASSSRQGVVGYTF. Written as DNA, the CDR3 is TGTGCCAGCAGTTCTCGACAGGGGGTAGTTGGCTACACCTTC.

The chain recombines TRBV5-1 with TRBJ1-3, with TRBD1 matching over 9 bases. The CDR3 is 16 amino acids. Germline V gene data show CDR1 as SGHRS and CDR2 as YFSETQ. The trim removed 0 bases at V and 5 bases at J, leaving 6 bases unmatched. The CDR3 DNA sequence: TGCGCCAGCAGCTTGGGGCGGGACAGGGAACGAAACACCATATATTTT. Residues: CASSLGRDRERNTIYF.

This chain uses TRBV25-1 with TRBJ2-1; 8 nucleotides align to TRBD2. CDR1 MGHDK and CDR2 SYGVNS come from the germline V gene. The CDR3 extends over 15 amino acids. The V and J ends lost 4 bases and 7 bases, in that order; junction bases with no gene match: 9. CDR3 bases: TGTGCCAGCAGTGTTGGAGCTAGCGGGCGGAATGAGCAGTTCTTC. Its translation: CASSVGASGRNEQFF.

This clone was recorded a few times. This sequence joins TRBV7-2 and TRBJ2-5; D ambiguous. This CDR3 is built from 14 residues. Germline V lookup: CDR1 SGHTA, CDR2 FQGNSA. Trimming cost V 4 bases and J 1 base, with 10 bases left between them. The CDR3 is CASSWQTSQETQYF. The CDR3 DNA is TGTGCCAGCAGCTGGCAGACCTCCCAAGAGACCCAGTACTTC.

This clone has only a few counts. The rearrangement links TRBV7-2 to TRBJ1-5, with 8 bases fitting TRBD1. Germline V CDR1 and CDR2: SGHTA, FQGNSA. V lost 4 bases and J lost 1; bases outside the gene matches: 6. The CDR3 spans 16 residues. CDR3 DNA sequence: TGTGCCAGCAGCTGGACAGGGAGGGGAAGCAATCAGCCCCAGCATTTT. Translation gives CASSWTGRGSNQPQHF.

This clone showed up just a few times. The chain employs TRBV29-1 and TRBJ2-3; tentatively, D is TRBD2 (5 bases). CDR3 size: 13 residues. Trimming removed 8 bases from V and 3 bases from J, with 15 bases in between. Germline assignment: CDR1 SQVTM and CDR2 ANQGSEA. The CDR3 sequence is CSFEVPGTDTQYF. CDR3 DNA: TGCAGCTTCGAAGTTCCGGGGACAGATACGCAGTATTTT.

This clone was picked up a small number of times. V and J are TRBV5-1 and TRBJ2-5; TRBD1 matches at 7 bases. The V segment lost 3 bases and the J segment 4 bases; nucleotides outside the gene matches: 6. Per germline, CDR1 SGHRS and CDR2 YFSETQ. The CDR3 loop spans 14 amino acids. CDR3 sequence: CASSWGQRAETQYF. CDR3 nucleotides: TGCGCCAGCAGCTGGGGACAGAGGGCAGAGACCCAGTACTTC.